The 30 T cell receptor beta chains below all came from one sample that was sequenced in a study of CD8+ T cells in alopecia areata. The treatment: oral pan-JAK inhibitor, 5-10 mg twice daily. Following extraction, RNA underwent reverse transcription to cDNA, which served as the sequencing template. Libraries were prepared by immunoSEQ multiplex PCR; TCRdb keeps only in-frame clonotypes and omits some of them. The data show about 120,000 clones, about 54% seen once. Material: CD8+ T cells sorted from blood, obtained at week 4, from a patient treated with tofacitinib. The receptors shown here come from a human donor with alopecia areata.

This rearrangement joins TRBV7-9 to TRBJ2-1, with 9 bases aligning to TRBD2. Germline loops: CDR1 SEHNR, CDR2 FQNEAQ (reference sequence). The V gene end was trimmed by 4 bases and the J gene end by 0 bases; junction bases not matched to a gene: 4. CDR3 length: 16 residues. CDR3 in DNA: TGTGCCAGCAGCTCCCGGACTAGCGTCTCCTACAATGAGCAGTTCTTC. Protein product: CASSSRTSVSYNEQFF.

CDR3 sequence (DNA): TGTGCCAGTAGTCTCCGGGACAGCCCTAATCAGCCCCAGCATTTT. This sequence encodes CASSLRDSPNQPQHF. V and J are TRBV19 and TRBJ1-5, with 7 bases that match TRBD1. Germline V CDR1 and CDR2: LNHDA, SQIVND (reference sequence). The CDR3 runs to 15 residues. Unmatched junction bases numbered 8, after V lost 5 bases and J lost 4 bases. Full variable domain (remainder filled in from reference TRBV19 and TRBJ1-5): DGGITQSPKYLFRKEGQNVTLSCEQNLNHDAMYWYRQDPGQGLRLIYYSQIVNDFQKGDIAEGYSVSREKKESFPLTVTSAQKNPTAFYLCASSLRDSPNQPQHFGDGTRLSIL.

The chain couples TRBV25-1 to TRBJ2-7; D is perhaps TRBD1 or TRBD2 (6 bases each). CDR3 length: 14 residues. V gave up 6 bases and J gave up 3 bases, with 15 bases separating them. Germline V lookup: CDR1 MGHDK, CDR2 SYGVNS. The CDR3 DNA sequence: TGTGCCAGCAGAGGAGATAGGGGGGACTACGAGCAGTACTTC. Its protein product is CASRGDRGDYEQYF.

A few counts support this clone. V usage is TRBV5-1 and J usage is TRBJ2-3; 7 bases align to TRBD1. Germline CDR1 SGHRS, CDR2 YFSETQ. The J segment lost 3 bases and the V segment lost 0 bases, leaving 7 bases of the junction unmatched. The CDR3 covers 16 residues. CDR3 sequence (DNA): TGCGCCAGCAGCTTGGGGGACAGTCCTCCTACAGATACGCAGTATTTT. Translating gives CASSLGDSPPTDTQYF.

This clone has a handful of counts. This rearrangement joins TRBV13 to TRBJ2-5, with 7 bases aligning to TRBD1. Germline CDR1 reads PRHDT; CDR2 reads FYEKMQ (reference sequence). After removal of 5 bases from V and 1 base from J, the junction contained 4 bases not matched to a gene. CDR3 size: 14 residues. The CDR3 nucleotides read TGTGCCAGCAGCACGGGACAGCTCCAAGAGACCCAGTACTTC. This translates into CASSTGQLQETQYF.

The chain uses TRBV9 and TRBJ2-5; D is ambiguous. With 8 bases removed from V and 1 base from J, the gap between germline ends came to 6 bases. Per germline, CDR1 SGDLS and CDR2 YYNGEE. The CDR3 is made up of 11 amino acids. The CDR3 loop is CARGSQETQYF. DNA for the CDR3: TGTGCCAGGGGTTCCCAAGAGACCCAGTACTTC. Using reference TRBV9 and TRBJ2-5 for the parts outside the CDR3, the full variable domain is DSGVTQTPKHLITATGQRVTLRCSPRSGDLSVYWYQQSLDQGLQFLIQYYNGEERAKGNILERFSAQQFPDLHSELNLSSLELGDSALYFCARGSQETQYFGPGTRLLVL.

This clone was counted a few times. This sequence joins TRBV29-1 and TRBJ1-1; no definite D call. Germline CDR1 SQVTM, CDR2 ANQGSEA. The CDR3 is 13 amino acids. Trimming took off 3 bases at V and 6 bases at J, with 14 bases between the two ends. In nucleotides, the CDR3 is TGCAGCGTTGACGTGACCGAGTGGGCTGAAGCTTTCTTT. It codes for CSVDVTEWAEAFF.

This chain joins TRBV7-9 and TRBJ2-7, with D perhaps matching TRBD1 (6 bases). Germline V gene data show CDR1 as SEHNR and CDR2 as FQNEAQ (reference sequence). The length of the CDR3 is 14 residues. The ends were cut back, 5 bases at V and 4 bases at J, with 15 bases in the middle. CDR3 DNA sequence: TGTGCCAGCAGCCCCAGGACAGAAGAGTACGAGCAGTACTTC. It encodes CASSPRTEEYEQYF.

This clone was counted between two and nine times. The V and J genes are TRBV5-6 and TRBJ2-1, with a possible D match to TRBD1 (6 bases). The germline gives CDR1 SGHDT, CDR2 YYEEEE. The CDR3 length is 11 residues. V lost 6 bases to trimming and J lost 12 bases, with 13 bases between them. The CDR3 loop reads CASTSGTRQFF. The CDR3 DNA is TGTGCCAGCACATCCGGGACAAGGCAGTTCTTC.

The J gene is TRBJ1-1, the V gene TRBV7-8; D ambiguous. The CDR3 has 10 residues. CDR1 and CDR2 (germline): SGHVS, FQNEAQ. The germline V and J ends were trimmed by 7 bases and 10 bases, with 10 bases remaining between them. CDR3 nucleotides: TGTGCCAGCACCCCCGTCGTAGCTTTCTTT. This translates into CASTPVVAFF.

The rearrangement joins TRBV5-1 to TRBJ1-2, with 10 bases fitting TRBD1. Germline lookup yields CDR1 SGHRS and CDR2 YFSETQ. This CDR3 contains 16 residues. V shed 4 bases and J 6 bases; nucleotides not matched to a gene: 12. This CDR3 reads CASSSTTGGASDGYTF. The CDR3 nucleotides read TGCGCCAGCAGCAGTACGACAGGGGGCGCGTCTGATGGCTACACCTTC.

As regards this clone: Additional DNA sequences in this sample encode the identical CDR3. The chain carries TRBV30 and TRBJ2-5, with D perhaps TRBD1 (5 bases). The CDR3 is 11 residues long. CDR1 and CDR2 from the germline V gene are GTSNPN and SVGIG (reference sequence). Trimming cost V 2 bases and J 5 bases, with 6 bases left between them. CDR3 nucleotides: TGTGCCTGGAGTTCAGGGGAGACCCAGTACTTC. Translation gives CAWSSGETQYF. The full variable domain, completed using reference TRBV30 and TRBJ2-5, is SQTIHQWPATLVQPVGSPLSLECTVEGTSNPNLYWYRQAAGRGLQLLFYSVGIGQISSEVPQNLSASRPQDRQFILSSKKLLLSDSGFYLCAWSSGETQYFGPGTRLLVL.

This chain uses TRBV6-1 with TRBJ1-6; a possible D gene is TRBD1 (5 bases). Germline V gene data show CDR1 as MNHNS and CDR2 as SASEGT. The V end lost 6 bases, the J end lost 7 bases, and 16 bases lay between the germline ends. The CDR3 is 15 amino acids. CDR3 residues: CASRPGTSSNSPLHF. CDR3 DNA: TGTGCCAGCAGGCCCGGGACCTCGAGCAATTCACCCCTCCACTTT.

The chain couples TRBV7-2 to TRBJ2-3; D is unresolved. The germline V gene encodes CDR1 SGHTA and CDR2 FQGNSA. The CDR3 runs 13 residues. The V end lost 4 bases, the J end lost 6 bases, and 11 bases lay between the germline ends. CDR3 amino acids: CASSWAVGDTQYF. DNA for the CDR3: TGTGCCAGCAGCTGGGCGGTGGGGGATACGCAGTATTTT. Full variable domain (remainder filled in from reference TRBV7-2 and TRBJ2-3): GAGVSQSPSNKVTEKGKDVELRCDPISGHTALYWYRQSLGQGLEFLIYFQGNSAPDKSGLPSDRFSAERTGGSVSTLTIQRTQQEDSAVYLCASSWAVGDTQYFGPGTRLTVL.

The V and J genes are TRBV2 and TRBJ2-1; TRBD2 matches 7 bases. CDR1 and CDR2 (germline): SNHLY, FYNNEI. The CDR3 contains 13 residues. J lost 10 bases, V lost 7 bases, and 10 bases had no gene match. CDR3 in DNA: TGTGCCAGCAATAACGGACTAGACCCCGAGCAGTTCTTC. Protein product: CASNNGLDPEQFF.

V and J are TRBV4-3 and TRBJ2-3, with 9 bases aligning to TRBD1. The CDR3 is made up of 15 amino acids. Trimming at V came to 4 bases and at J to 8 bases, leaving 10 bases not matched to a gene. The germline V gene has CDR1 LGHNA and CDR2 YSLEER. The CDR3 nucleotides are TGCGCCAGCAGCCCAGGGACAGGGCAGGAGGGTACGCAGTATTTT. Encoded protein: CASSPGTGQEGTQYF.

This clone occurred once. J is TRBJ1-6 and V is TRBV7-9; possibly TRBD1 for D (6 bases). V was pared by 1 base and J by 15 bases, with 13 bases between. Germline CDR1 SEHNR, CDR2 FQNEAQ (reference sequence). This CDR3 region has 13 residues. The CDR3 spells CASSLDRDGLLHF. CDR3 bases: TGTGCCAGCAGCTTAGACAGGGATGGGCTCCTCCACTTT.

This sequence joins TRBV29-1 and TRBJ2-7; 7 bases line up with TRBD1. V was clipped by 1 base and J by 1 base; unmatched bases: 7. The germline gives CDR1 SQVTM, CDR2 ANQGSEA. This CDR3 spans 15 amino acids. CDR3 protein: CSVEGDREASYEQYF. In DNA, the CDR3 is TGCAGCGTTGAAGGCGACAGGGAAGCATCCTACGAGCAGTACTTC.

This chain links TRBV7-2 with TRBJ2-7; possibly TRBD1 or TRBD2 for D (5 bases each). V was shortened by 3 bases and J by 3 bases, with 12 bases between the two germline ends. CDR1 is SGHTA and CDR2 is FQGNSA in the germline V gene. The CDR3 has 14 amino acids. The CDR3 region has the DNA TGTGCCAGCAGCTTTTCGAGGGGTGGCTACGAGCAGTACTTC. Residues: CASSFSRGGYEQYF.

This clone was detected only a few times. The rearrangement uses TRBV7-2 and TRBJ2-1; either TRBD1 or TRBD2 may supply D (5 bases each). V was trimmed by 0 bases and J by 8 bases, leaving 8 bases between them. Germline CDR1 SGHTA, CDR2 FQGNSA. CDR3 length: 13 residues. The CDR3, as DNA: TGTGCCAGCAGCTTAGCGGGGGAGTATGAGCAGTTCTTC. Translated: CASSLAGEYEQFF.

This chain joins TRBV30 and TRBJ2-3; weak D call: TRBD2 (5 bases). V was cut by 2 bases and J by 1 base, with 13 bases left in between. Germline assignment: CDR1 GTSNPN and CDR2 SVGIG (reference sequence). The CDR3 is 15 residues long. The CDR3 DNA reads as TGTGCCTGGAGTTTAGGAGGTGGGGGCACAGATACGCAGTATTTT. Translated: CAWSLGGGGTDTQYF.

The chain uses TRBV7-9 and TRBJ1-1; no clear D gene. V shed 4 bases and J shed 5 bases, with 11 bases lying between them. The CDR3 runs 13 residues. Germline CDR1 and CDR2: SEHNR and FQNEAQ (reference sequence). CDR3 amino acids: CASSSPESTEAFF. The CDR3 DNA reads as TGTGCCAGCAGCTCCCCGGAGAGTACTGAAGCTTTCTTT.

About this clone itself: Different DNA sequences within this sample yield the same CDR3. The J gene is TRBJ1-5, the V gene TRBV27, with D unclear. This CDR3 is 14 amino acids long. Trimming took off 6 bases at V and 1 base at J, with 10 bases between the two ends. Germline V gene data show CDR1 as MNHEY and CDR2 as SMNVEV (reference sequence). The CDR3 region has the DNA TGTGCCAGCAGCCTCGGAGGGAGCAATCAGCCCCAGCATTTT. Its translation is CASSLGGSNQPQHF.

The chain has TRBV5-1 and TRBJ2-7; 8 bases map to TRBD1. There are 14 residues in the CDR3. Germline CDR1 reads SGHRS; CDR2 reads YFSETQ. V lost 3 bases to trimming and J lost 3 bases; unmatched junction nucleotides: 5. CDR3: CASSWGTGIYEQYF. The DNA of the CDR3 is TGCGCCAGCAGCTGGGGGACAGGCATCTACGAGCAGTACTTC.

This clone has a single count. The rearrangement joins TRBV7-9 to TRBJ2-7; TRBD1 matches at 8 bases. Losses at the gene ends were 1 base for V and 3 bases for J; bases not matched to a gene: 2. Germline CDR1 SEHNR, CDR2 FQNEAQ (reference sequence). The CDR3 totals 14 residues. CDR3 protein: CASSLGGQDYEQYF. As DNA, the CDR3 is TGTGCCAGCAGCTTAGGGGGACAGGACTACGAGCAGTACTTC.

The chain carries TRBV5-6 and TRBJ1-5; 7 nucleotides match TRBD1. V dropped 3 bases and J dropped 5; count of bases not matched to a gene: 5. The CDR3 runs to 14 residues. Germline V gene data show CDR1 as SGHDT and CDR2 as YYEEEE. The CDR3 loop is CASSYGQGDQPQHF. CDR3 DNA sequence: TGTGCCAGCAGCTATGGCCAGGGGGATCAGCCCCAGCATTTT. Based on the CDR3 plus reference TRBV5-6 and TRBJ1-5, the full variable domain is DAGVTQSPTHLIKTRGQQVTLRCSPKSGHDTVSWYQQALGQGPQFIFQYYEEEERQRGNFPDRFSGHQFPNYSSELNVNALLLGDSALYLCASSYGQGDQPQHFGDGTRLSIL.

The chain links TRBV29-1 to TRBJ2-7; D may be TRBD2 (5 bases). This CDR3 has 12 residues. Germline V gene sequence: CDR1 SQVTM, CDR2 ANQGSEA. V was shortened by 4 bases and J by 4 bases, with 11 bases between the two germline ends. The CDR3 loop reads CSVVGGIYEQYF. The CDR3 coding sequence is TGCAGCGTTGTAGGAGGAATTTACGAGCAGTACTTC.

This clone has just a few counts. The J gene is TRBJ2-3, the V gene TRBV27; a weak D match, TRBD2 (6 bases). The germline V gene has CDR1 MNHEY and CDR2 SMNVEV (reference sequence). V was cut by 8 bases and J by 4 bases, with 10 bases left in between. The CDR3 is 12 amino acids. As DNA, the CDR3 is TGTGCCAGCGGACTAAGCGCAGATACGCAGTATTTT. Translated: CASGLSADTQYF.

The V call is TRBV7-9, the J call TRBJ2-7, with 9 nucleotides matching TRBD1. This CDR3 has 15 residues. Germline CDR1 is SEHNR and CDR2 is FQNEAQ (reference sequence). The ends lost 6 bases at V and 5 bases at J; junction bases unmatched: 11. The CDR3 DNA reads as TGTGCCAGCAGTCATCCGGGACAGGGAATTAACGAGCAGTACTTC. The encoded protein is CASSHPGQGINEQYF. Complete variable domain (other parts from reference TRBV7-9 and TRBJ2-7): DTGVSQNPRHKITKRGQNVTFRCDPISEHNRLYWYRQTLGQGPEFLTYFQNEAQLEKSRLLSDRFSAERPKGSFSTLEIQRTEQGDSAMYLCASSHPGQGINEQYFGPGTRLTVT.

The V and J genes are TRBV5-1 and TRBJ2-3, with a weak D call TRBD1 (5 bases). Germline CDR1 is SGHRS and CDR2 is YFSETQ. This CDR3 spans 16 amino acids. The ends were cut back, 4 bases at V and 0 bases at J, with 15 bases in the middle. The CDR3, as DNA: TGCGCCAGCAGCAGAATGTGGACAACTAGCACAGATACGCAGTATTTT. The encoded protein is CASSRMWTTSTDTQYF.